The 24 T cell receptor beta chains in this list originate from one sample, sequenced in a study of low-dose radiotherapy and immunotherapy resistance in tumors. First-strand cDNA used TRAV- and TRBV-specific primers, covering alpha and beta chains. PCR amplification of the TCRs was performed with Phusion for 15 to 25 PCR cycles, and it relied on a constant-region primer together with a V-primer adapter. TCRdb ran MiXCR on the reads and lists one entry per CDR3 protein. The table includes some 88,000 distinct CDR3 sequences, more than 8% detected once. This sample's time point: before trial treatment. This material consisted of PBMCs, taken before treatment. The receptors come from a male donor with prostate cancer.

Details on this clonotype: A far larger clone is only one base removed, so a read error is likely. This chain connects TRBV27 to TRBJ2-3; D gene uncertain. The CDR3 runs to 15 residues. Germline V lookup: CDR1 MNHEY, CDR2 SMNVEV (reference sequence). The CDR3 nucleotides read TGTGCCACCAGTGTTTTCGGCAGAGACACAGATACGCAGTATTTT. It is translated as CATSVFGRDTDTQYF.

In its sample, this clonotype was seen many times. The chain is built from TRBV11-2 and TRBJ1-5, with TRBD1 matching over 9 bases. Looked up from germline, CDR1 is SGHAT and CDR2 is FQNNGV. CDR3 length: 14 amino acids. V was pared by 4 bases and J by 6 bases, with 4 bases of the junction left unmatched. The CDR3: CASSYGTGSQPQHF. In DNA form, the CDR3 reads TGTGCCAGCAGCTACGGGACAGGGAGTCAGCCCCAGCATTTT.

Ten or more counts support this clonotype. The V gene is TRBV4-1, the J gene TRBJ2-5; D is tentatively TRBD1 or TRBD2 (7 bases each). The length of the CDR3 is 15 residues. The V gene lost 2 bases and the J gene lost 4 bases, with 14 bases spanning the gap. Germline V gene data show CDR1 as MGHRA and CDR2 as YSYEKL. CDR3 sequence reads: CASSQKGAGVETQYF. The CDR3 DNA reads as TGCGCCAGCAGCCAAAAGGGGGCGGGAGTAGAGACCCAGTACTTC.

This clonotype was counted ten times or more. V and J are TRBV18 and TRBJ1-5, with D uncertain. The CDR3 contains 14 residues. V was pared by 2 bases and J by 4 bases, with 9 bases between. Germline CDR1 and CDR2: KGHSH and LQKENI. CDR3: CASSPSGGNQPQHF. In DNA, the CDR3 is TGTGCCAGCTCACCATCGGGCGGGAATCAGCCCCAGCATTTT. The full variable domain, rest sourced from reference TRBV18 and TRBJ1-5, is NAGVMQNPRHLVRRRGQEARLRCSPMKGHSHVYWYRQLPEEGLKFMVYLQKENIIDESGMPKERFSAEFPKEGPSILRIQQVVRGDSAAYFCASSPSGGNQPQHFGDGTRLSIL.

This clonotype was observed at least ten times. This rearrangement joins TRBV11-2 to TRBJ2-1; 7 bases agree with TRBD2. The CDR3 contains 15 residues. V shed 5 bases, J shed 3 bases, and the junction held 7 bases outside the gene matches. The V gene's germline CDR1 is SGHAT and CDR2 FQNNGV. The CDR3 reads CASSEAGRFYNEQFF. Here the CDR3 DNA reads TGTGCCAGCAGCGAAGCGGGACGTTTCTACAATGAGCAGTTCTTC.

There are many counts of this clonotype. The gene calls are TRBV5-1 and TRBJ2-1, with 8 bases fitting TRBD2. The V gene's germline CDR1 is SGHRS and CDR2 YFSETQ. The CDR3 length is 16 residues. V dropped 4 bases and J dropped 3; count of bases not matched to a gene: 9. The CDR3 bases are TGCGCCAGCAGCAGGAGCGGGAGTCTTGACTACAATGAGCAGTTCTTC. This translates into CASSRSGSLDYNEQFF. The full variable domain, rest sourced from reference TRBV5-1 and TRBJ2-1, is KAGVTQTPRYLIKTRGQQVTLSCSPISGHRSVSWYQQTPGQGLQFLFEYFSETQRNKGNFPGRFSGRQFSNSRSEMNVSTLELGDSALYLCASSRSGSLDYNEQFFGPGTRLTVL.

As for this clonotype: With a far larger clone one base away, a read error is the likely cause. The chain combines TRBV28 with TRBJ2-1, with D possibly TRBD2 on 5 matching bases. The CDR3 loop spans 20 amino acids. Germline loops: CDR1 MDHEN, CDR2 SYDVKM. Trimming shortened V by 3 bases and J by 10 bases, and 34 bases separated the two germline ends. CDR3 sequence: CASSLLWHYEEAWSSYEQFF. The CDR3 DNA reads as TGTGCCAGCAGTTTGCTTTGGCACTATGAGGAGGCTTGGAGCTCCTACGAGCAGTTCTTC.

This clonotype came up many times. The V gene is TRBV7-2, the J gene TRBJ1-1, with a possible D match to TRBD1 (5 bases). This CDR3 has 12 amino acids. Germline V CDR1 and CDR2: SGHTA, FQGNSA. V lost 5 bases and J lost 10, with 14 bases in between. The CDR3 reads CASSLDWGSAFF. The CDR3 DNA is TGTGCCAGCAGCCTAGACTGGGGCTCAGCTTTCTTT. The full variable domain, with the rest looked up from reference TRBV7-2 and TRBJ1-1, is GAGVSQSPSNKVTEKGKDVELRCDPISGHTALYWYRQSLGQGLEFLIYFQGNSAPDKSGLPSDRFSAERTGGSVSTLTIQRTQQEDSAVYLCASSLDWGSAFFGQGTRLTVV.

This clonotype was seen many times. The chain uses TRBV4-2 and TRBJ2-3, with TRBD2 identical over 9 bases. The CDR3 is 14 amino acids. Germline CDR1 reads LGHNA; CDR2 reads YNFKEQ. The ends lost 0 bases at V and 14 bases at J; junction bases unmatched: 9. The CDR3 sequence: CASSQDRGGRGPYF. For the CDR3, the DNA is TGTGCCAGCAGCCAAGATCGAGGCGGGAGGGGCCCGTATTTT.

J is TRBJ1-1 and V is TRBV18; 8 nucleotides line up with TRBD1. Germline values: CDR1 KGHSH, CDR2 LQKENI. CDR3 length: 15 amino acids. The J segment lost 4 bases and the V segment lost 6 bases, leaving 10 bases of the junction unmatched. This CDR3 reads CASSLGQGASTEAFF. In nucleotides, the CDR3 is TGTGCCAGCTCGCTTGGACAGGGCGCGAGCACTGAAGCTTTCTTT.

This clonotype has at least ten counts. The V call is TRBV6-2 or TRBV6-3, the J call TRBJ2-1; TRBD2 is a possible D gene (6 bases). Germline CDR1 is MNHEY and CDR2 is SVGEGT. This CDR3 region has 15 residues. V was trimmed by 5 bases and J by 7 bases, leaving 18 bases between them. As DNA, the CDR3 is TGTGCCAGCAGTAGGGGAGGAAGGTCGAGGAATGAGCAGTTCTTC. It specifies CASSRGGRSRNEQFF.

This clonotype was counted only a few times. With a much larger clone just one base away, this may be a read error. The V gene is TRBV2, the J gene TRBJ2-1, with a weak D call TRBD2 (5 bases). The CDR3 consists of 13 residues. Germline V CDR1 and CDR2: SNHLY, FYNNEI. V shed 4 bases and J shed 7 bases, with 11 bases lying between them. The CDR3 loop reads CASSGGGWNEQFF. CDR3 sequence (DNA): TGTGCCAGCAGTGGCGGCGGGTGGAATGAGCAGTTCTTC.

This clonotype was found many times. The chain couples TRBV18 to TRBJ1-1; tentative D call: TRBD1 (5 bases). Trimming removed 4 bases at V and 3 bases at J, with 12 bases between. Germline V gene data show CDR1 as KGHSH and CDR2 as LQKENI. CDR3 size: 14 residues. CDR3 in DNA: TGTGCCAGCTCACTTGCAGGGAGGGACACTGAAGCTTTCTTT. It yields the protein CASSLAGRDTEAFF.

A remark on this clonotype: Just one base apart from a much larger clone, this may be a read error. The rearrangement links TRBV12-3 or TRBV12-4 to TRBJ1-1; possible D gene TRBD1, 5 bases. Trimming removed 6 bases from V and 1 base from J, with 6 bases in between. This CDR3 has 12 amino acids. The DNA of the CDR3 is TGTGCCAGCAGACAGGAGAACACTGAAGCTTTCTTT. Residues: CASRQENTEAFF.

The rearrangement uses TRBV5-1 and TRBJ2-5; either TRBD1 or TRBD2 may supply D (6 bases each). The CDR3 is 14 residues long. Trimming left V 2 bases short and J 1 base short, with 9 bases between. Germline CDR1 SGHRS, CDR2 YFSETQ. CDR3 region: CASSLQGLQETQYF. The CDR3 region has the DNA TGCGCCAGCAGCTTACAGGGACTCCAAGAGACCCAGTACTTC.

The sample holds many counts of this clonotype. The chain carries TRBV6-2 or TRBV6-3 and TRBJ2-1; 13 bases fit TRBD2. V shed 7 bases and J 11 bases; nucleotides not matched to a gene: 11. Germline V gene sequence: CDR1 MNHEY, CDR2 SVGEGT. This CDR3 has 15 residues. The CDR3: CASNGVGLAGNKQFF. CDR3 coding DNA: TGTGCCAGCAACGGAGTGGGACTAGCGGGGAACAAGCAGTTCTTC.

This clonotype has at least ten counts. The rearrangement links TRBV28 to TRBJ2-5, with 8 nucleotides matching TRBD2. Trimming at V came to 2 bases and at J to 5 bases, leaving 10 bases not matched to a gene. The CDR3 has 16 residues. Germline-derived CDR1 and CDR2 are MDHEN and SYDVKM. The DNA of the CDR3 is TGTGCCAGCAGTTTAATTGGAGCGGGAGCTCGGGAGACCCAGTACTTC. Encoded protein: CASSLIGAGARETQYF.

This clonotype was recorded at least ten times. V usage is TRBV4-1 and J usage is TRBJ2-2; D is possibly TRBD2 (6 bases). The CDR3 consists of 15 residues. Trimming left V 2 bases short and J 7 bases short, with 14 bases between. Germline V lookup: CDR1 MGHRA, CDR2 YSYEKL. For the CDR3, the DNA is TGCGCCAGCAGCCAATTCGAACTAGCAGGCGGGGAGCTGTTTTTT. Amino acids: CASSQFELAGGELFF.

This clonotype was seen ten or more times. J is TRBJ1-2 and V is TRBV12-3 or TRBV12-4; D is possibly TRBD1 (6 bases). The CDR3 consists of 14 residues. V gave up 5 bases and J gave up 7 bases, with 17 bases separating them. The CDR3 region has the DNA TGTGCCAGCAGTCGGATGGTACAGGGATCTGGCTACACCTTC. Protein: CASSRMVQGSGYTF.

The chain recombines TRBV9 with TRBJ2-3, with D possibly matching TRBD2 (5 bases). Per the germline V gene, CDR1 is SGDLS and CDR2 is YYNGEE. The CDR3 length is 14 residues. V lost 0 bases and J 3 bases, leaving 8 bases between the germline ends. The CDR3 DNA sequence: TGTGCCAGCAGCGTAGTTGGGGAGACAGATACGCAGTATTTT. Encoded protein: CASSVVGETDTQYF.

This clonotype was detected ten times or more. V is TRBV28 and J is TRBJ2-1, with unresolved D. The CDR3 extends over 15 amino acids. V lost 6 bases and J lost 0, with 12 bases in between. CDR1 is MDHEN, CDR2 SYDVKM, per germline. The CDR3 loop reads CASRSGQSSYNEQFF. CDR3 DNA sequence: TGTGCCAGCAGGTCGGGCCAGAGCTCCTACAATGAGCAGTTCTTC. The full variable domain, rest sourced from reference TRBV28 and TRBJ2-1, is DVKVTQSSRYLVKRTGEKVFLECVQDMDHENMFWYRQDPGLGLRLIYFSYDVKMKEKGDIPEGYSVSREKKERFSLILESASTNQTSMYLCASRSGQSSYNEQFFGPGTRLTVL.

This clonotype occurred many times. The rearrangement uses TRBV5-6 and TRBJ2-6; no definite D call. The CDR3 runs to 15 residues. V lost 3 bases and J lost 0, with 7 bases in between. Germline lookup yields CDR1 SGHDT and CDR2 YYEEEE. The CDR3 DNA is TGTGCCAGCAGCTACCGTGGCTCTGGGGCCAACGTCCTGACTTTC. Protein sequence: CASSYRGSGANVLTF.

At least ten counts were recorded for this clonotype. The chain has TRBV30 and TRBJ1-1; 8 bases match TRBD1. This CDR3 spans 13 amino acids. Germline CDR1 reads GTSNPN; CDR2 reads SVGIG (reference sequence). J was trimmed by 1 base and V by 5 bases; bases with no gene match: 3. The CDR3 sequence is CAWGTGANTEAFF. DNA for the CDR3: TGTGCCTGGGGGACAGGAGCGAACACTGAAGCTTTCTTT. The whole variable domain, filled in from reference TRBV30 and TRBJ1-1, reads SQTIHQWPATLVQPVGSPLSLECTVEGTSNPNLYWYRQAAGRGLQLLFYSVGIGQISSEVPQNLSASRPQDRQFILSSKKLLLSDSGFYLCAWGTGANTEAFFGQGTRLTVV.

This clonotype was detected ten times or more. The chain is built from TRBV29-1 and TRBJ2-7; D gene unclear. Germline CDR1 reads SQVTM; CDR2 reads ANQGSEA. The CDR3 length is 15 residues. Deletions cut 1 base from V and 0 bases from J, with 13 bases between. In DNA form, the CDR3 reads TGCAGCGTTGAAGGTCTACAGTCAAGCTCCTACGAGCAGTACTTC. The encoded protein is CSVEGLQSSSYEQYF.